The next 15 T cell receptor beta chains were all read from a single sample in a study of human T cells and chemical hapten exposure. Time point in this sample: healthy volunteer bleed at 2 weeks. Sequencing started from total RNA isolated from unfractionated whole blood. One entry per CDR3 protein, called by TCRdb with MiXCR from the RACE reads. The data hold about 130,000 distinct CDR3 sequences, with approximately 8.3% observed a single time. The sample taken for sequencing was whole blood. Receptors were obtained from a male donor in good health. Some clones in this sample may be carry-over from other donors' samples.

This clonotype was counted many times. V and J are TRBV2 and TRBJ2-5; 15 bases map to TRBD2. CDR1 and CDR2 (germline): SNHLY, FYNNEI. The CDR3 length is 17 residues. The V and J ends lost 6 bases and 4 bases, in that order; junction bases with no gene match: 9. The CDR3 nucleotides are TGTGCCAGCAGCCGATCGGGACTAGCGGGAGGAGGAGAGACCCAGTACTTC. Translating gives CASSRSGLAGGGETQYF.

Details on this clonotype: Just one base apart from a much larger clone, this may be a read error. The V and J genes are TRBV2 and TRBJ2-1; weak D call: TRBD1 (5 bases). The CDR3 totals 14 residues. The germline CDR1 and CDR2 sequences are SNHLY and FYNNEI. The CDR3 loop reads CASSDFYRPNGQFF. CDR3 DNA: TGTGCCAGCAGTGACTTTTACAGGCCCAATGGGCAGTTCTTC. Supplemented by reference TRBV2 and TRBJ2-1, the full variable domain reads EPEVTQTPSHQVTQMGQEVILRCVPISNHLYFYWYRQILGQKVEFLVSFYNNEISEKSEIFDDQFSVERPDGSNFTLKIRSTKLEDSAMYFCASSDFYRPNGQFFGPGTRLTVL.

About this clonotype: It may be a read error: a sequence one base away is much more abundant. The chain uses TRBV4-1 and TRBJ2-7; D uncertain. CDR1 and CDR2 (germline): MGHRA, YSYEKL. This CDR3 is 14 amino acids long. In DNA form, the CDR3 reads TGCGCCATCAGCCAAGTCGACGGATCCTACGAGCAGTACTTC. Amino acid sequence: CAISQVDGSYEQYF.

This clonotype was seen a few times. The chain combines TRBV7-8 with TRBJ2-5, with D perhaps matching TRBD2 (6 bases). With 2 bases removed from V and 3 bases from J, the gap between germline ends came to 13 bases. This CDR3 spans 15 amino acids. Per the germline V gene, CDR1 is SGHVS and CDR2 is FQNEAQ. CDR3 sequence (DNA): TGTGCCAGCAGCTTACCGGGGACTTCTGAAGAGACCCAGTACTTC. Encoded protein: CASSLPGTSEETQYF.

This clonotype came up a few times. In DNA, the CDR3 is TGTGCCAGCAGCCTGGTCCGGCGGAGTCTTTACGAGCAGTACTTC. Amino acids: CASSLVRRSLYEQYF. V usage is TRBV7-9 and J usage is TRBJ2-7; the D is unclear. V lost 5 bases to trimming and J lost 4 bases, with 18 bases between them. CDR3 length equals 15 residues. CDR1 and CDR2 (germline): SEHNR, FQNEAQ (reference sequence).

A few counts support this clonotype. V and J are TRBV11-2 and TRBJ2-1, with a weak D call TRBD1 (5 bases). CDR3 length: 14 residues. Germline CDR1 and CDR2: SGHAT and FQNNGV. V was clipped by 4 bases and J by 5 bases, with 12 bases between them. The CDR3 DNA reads TGTGCCAGCAGCTCTTACGACAGTAACAATGAGCAGTTCTTC. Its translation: CASSSYDSNNEQFF.

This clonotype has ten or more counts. The CDR3, as DNA: TGTGCCAGCAGTTATCTATCCGGGTCGCGGCAGCCCCAGCATTTT. Its translation is CASSYLSGSRQPQHF. The chain is built from TRBV6-6 and TRBJ1-5; no definite D call. CDR1 and CDR2 from the germline V gene are MNHNY and SVGAGI (reference sequence). CDR3 length: 15 amino acids. Deletions cut 3 bases from V and 7 bases from J, with 16 bases between.

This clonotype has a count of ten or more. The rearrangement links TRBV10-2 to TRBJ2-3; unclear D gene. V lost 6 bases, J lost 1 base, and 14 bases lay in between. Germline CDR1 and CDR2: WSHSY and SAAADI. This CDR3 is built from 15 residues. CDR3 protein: CASSELRWGTDTQYF. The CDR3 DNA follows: TGCGCCAGCAGCGAGCTTCGGTGGGGCACAGATACGCAGTATTTT.

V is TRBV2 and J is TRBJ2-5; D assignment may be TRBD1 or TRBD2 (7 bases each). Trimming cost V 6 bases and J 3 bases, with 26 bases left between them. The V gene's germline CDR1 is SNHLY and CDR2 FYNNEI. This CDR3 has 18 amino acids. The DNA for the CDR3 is TGTGCCAGCAGACCGAGGGAGGGGGCAATACTATATGAAGAGACCCAGTACTTC. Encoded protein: CASRPREGAILYEETQYF.

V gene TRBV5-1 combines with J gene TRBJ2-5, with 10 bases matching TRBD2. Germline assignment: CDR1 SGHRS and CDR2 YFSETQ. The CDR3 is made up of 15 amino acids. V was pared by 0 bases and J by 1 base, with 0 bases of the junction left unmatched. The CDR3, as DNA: TGCGCCAGCAGCTTGGGGACTAGCGGCCAAGAGACCCAGTACTTC. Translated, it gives CASSLGTSGQETQYF.

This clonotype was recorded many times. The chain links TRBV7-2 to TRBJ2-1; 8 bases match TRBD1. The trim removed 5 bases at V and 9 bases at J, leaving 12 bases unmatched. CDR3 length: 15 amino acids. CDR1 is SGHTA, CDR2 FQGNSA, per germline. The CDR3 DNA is TGTGCCAGCAGCCCGCGACAGGGGTGGACCGGTGAGCAGTTCTTC. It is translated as CASSPRQGWTGEQFF.

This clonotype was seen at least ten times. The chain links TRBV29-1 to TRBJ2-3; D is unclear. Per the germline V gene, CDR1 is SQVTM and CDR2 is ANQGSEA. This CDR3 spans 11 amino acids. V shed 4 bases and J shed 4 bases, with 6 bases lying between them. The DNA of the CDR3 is TGCAGCGTTGGAAGTGCAGATACGCAGTATTTT. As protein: CSVGSADTQYF.

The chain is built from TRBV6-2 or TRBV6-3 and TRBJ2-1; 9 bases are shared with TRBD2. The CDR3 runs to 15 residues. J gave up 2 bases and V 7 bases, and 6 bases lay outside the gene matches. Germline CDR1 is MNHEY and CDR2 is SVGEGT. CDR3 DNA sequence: TGTGCCAGCACCAGACTAGCGGTCCCCTACAATGAGCAGTTCTTC. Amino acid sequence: CASTRLAVPYNEQFF.

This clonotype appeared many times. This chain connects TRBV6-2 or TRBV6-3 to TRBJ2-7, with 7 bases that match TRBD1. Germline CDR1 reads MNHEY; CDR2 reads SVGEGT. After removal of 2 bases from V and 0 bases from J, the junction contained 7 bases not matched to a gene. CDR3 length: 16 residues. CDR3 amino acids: CASSYGGQVDSYEQYF. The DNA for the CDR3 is TGTGCCAGCAGTTACGGCGGACAGGTAGACTCCTACGAGCAGTACTTC.

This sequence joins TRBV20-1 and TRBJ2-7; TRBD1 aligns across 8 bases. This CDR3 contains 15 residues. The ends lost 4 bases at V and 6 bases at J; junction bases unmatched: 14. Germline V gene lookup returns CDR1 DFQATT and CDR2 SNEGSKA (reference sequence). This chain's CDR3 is CSAITPRGRRAEQYF. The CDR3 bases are TGCAGTGCTATAACCCCCAGGGGGCGCCGGGCCGAGCAGTACTTC.